Detailed here is one TCR beta chain. Its specificity is unknown. Preparation methods for the bulk TCR libraries were those previously described, with listed TCR primers. TCRdb independently ran MiXCR on the PCR reads; one entry per CDR3 protein. The sample carries about 630,000 distinct CDR3 sequences, about 25% recorded once. The record originates from a study of molecular identifiers for immune sequencing clone quantification. General study results and limits: Barcode-sharing identical TCR molecules could underestimate highly expanded clone sizes. Single-cell amounts of spiked Jurkat TCR RNA were reportedly detectable among about a million naive cells.

The CDR3 loop spans 15 amino acids. Trimming removed 5 bases from V and 1 base from J, with 14 bases in between. The V gene's germline CDR1 is SEHNR and CDR2 FQNEAQ (reference sequence). When naive CD8 T cells were sorted, they were gated as CD8+CD4-CCR7+CD45RA+. The specimen was naive CD8+ T cells from blood, with Jurkat cell RNA spiked in. The subset denotes: FACS-sorted CD8+CD4-CCR7+CD45RA+ naive T cells. The rearrangement links TRBV7-9 to TRBJ2-5; no definite D call. The sequence derives from a human donor in good health. Some libraries in this study had Jurkat cell RNA spiked in. CDR3 sequence reads: CASSLPSDLQETQYF. The CDR3 region has the DNA TGTGCCAGCAGCCTTCCTTCGGACCTCCAAGAGACCCAGTACTTC.